The T cell receptor beta chain described here comes from a study of cytomegalovirus exposure and HLA in healthy donors. Researchers ran the PCR with 60 Vbeta and 13 Jbeta primers. This table comes from immunoSEQ multiplex PCR, and its TCRdb copy is limited to in-frame clones, with some not included. The sample shows about 190,000 clones, roughly nine tenths of them seen only once. Findings of the study overall: Donor immune exposure was known only as CMV serostatus. Previously analyzed data showed that most TCR beta V segments were productive at a frequency of about 90% or about 30%.

Of note for this clone: Its antigen is unidentified.

Sequenced sample: PBMCs. This clonotype was obtained from a boy younger than 10 in good health and CMV-seronegative.

Here the CDR3 DNA reads TGTGCCAGCAGCTTTACGACTAGCGGGGGGGCTAATGAGCAGTTCTTC. Its translation: CASSFTTSGGANEQFF. The rearrangement links TRBV9 to TRBJ2-1; 14 nucleotides agree with TRBD2. From germline, CDR1 is SGDLS and CDR2 YYNGEE. This CDR3 region has 16 residues. V shed 4 bases and J 7 bases; nucleotides not matched to a gene: 7.